Listed below are T cell receptor beta chains from one sample, sequenced in a study of blood T cell repertoires in COVID-19. Sequencing used immunoSEQ multiplex PCR; TCRdb keeps in-frame clones, though not all of them. The sample lists approximately 260,000 clones; about 85% were seen once. What was sequenced was peripheral blood. The receptor source for this set is a man between 60 and 75 years old who had recovered from COVID-19. Each CDR3 is given with its conserved first and last residue. The D gene is left open where the match is weak. Expanded clones get a size class; other rows say once, few or many, or leave the size out.

clone_size j_call d_call v_call cdr3_nt cdr3_aa
NA TRBJ2-2 NA TRBV2 TGTGCCAGCGGCGGGGGCGCGAACACCGGGGAGCTGTTTTTT CASGGGANTGELFF
NA TRBJ2-7 TRBD1 TRBV4-1 TGCGCCAGCAGAATCCGGGACAGAAACTCCTACGAGCAGTACTTC CASRIRDRNSYEQYF
NA TRBJ1-2 TRBD1 TRBV19 TGTGCCAGTAGCCCATTCGACAGGGAGCGGGGCTACACCTTC CASSPFDRERGYTF
NA TRBJ1-1 NA TRBV7-8 TGTGCCAGCAGCTTAGCGGGGGCAACAGGCCCGTTCAGCACTGAAGCTTTCTTT CASSLAGATGPFSTEAFF
NA TRBJ2-4 NA TRBV7-2 TGTGCCAGCAGCAGAGGGCGGGCGGAAAACATTCAGTACTTC CASSRGRAENIQYF
NA TRBJ1-4 NA TRBV2 TGTGCCAGCAGTGAAGGTGGGGAGGGAGGTGAAAAACTGTTTTTT CASSEGGEGGEKLFF
NA TRBJ2-3 NA TRBV5-4 TGTGCCAGCAGCCCACTTGGTAGCGGTGGCTCGGATACGCAGTATTTT CASSPLGSGGSDTQYF
NA TRBJ2-7 NA TRBV5-8 TGTGCCAGCAGCTCCCGCTCGGGAAGGTACGAGCAGTACTTC CASSSRSGRYEQYF
NA TRBJ1-1 NA TRBV7-2 TGTGCCAGCAGCCAACAAAGGAACACTGAAGCTTTCTTT CASSQQRNTEAFF
NA TRBJ2-5 TRBD1 TRBV6-6 TGTGCCAGCAGTTACACGAATCTGGGACAGGGGGTGGCCCAGTACTTC CASSYTNLGQGVAQYF
NA TRBJ2-2 TRBD2 TRBV6-6 TGTGCCAGCAGAGATAGCGGGGGGCTATCCACCGGGGAGCTGTTTTTT CASRDSGGLSTGELFF
NA TRBJ1-2 TRBD1 TRBV18 TGTGCCAGTCGGACAGGGAACTATGGCTACACCTTC CASRTGNYGYTF
NA TRBJ1-6 NA TRBV19 TGTGCCAGTAGGGGGACCGGGACTTATAATTCACCCCTCCACTTT CASRGTGTYNSPLHF
once TRBJ1-3 NA TRBV11-1 TGTGCCAGCAGCTTAGAGTCGGCAGGAGGAAACACCATATATTTT CASSLESAGGNTIYF
once TRBJ2-3 TRBD2 TRBV15 TGTGCCACCAGCAGTAGCGGGGGGTACACAGATACGCAGTATTTT CATSSSGGYTDTQYF
NA TRBJ1-2 NA TRBV6-1 TGTGCCAGCAGTGAAGGTACAGGGCGCTATGGCTACACCTTC CASSEGTGRYGYTF
NA TRBJ1-1 NA TRBV12-5 TGTGCTAAGACGGGCGACAGTAACACTGAAGCTTTCTTT CAKTGDSNTEAFF
NA TRBJ1-5 NA TRBV6-5 TGTGCCAGCAGTATTCAATTGACGGAGAATCAGCCCCAGCATTTT CASSIQLTENQPQHF
NA TRBJ1-2 NA TRBV19 TGTGCCAGTAGTCCCTCAGGGAACTATGGCTACACCTTC CASSPSGNYGYTF
NA TRBJ1-5 TRBD1 TRBV19 TGTGCCAGTAGTAGGACAGGGCCGCGCAATCAGCCCCAGCATTTT CASSRTGPRNQPQHF
NA TRBJ2-3 TRBD2 TRBV11-3 TGTGCCAGCAGCCCCGGGGGCGGCGGGGGGGCCGGGGTGAGCACAGATACGCAGTATTTT CASSPGGGGGAGVSTDTQYF
once TRBJ1-2 TRBD1 TRBV10-1 TGCGCCAGCAGCCCCGGGACAGGGGTTTCGGATGGCTACACCTTC CASSPGTGVSDGYTF
NA TRBJ2-2 NA TRBV18 TGTGCCAGCTCACCAATGGTCAGGGGAAGCACCGGGGAGCTGTTTTTT CASSPMVRGSTGELFF
NA TRBJ2-3 NA TRBV3-1/TRBV3-2 TGTGCCAGCAGCCAGCGAGTATTAAGCACAGATACGCAGTATTTT CASSQRVLSTDTQYF
NA TRBJ1-4 TRBD1 TRBV6-1 TGTGCCAGCAGTGAACAGAGATTAGGGGGCTGGAATGAAAAACTGTTTTTT CASSEQRLGGWNEKLFF
NA TRBJ1-6 NA TRBV30 TGTGCCTGGAGTGTGCACGGGGATTCACCCCTCCACTTT CAWSVHGDSPLHF
NA TRBJ1-1 NA TRBV30 TGTGCCTGGAGACAAACGAACACTGAAGCTTTCTTT CAWRQTNTEAFF
NA TRBJ1-2 NA TRBV14 TGTGCCAGCAGCCAAGATGGACAGGGCTACACCTTC CASSQDGQGYTF
NA TRBJ2-1 TRBD1 TRBV11-3 TGTGCCAGCAGTCTCTCCTCGGACAGGTGGTCCTACAATGAGCAGTTCTTC CASSLSSDRWSYNEQFF
NA TRBJ1-6 NA TRBV9 TGTGCCAGCAGCGTAGGAGGCGGCTCCAGCTCCTATAATTCACCCCTCCACTTT CASSVGGGSSSYNSPLHF
NA TRBJ2-1 TRBD2 TRBV11-3 TGTGCCAGCAGCTTCAGCGGGCTAGCGGGGATGAATGAGCAGTTCTTC CASSFSGLAGMNEQFF
NA TRBJ2-3 NA TRBV25-1 TGTGCCAGCAGCAAAAACGGCTGGGGGGGGCAGGGCACAGATACGCAGTATTTT CASSKNGWGGQGTDTQYF
NA TRBJ2-5 TRBD1 TRBV7-6 TGTGCCAGCAGCGACAGGGAGGAGACCCAGTACTTC CASSDREETQYF
NA TRBJ2-2 NA TRBV5-1 TGCGCCAGCAGCGCCCAGGGGTCCGGGGAGCTGTTTTTT CASSAQGSGELFF
few TRBJ1-4 NA TRBV5-1 TGCGCCAGCAGCTTGACCATCCTCGGGACTAATGAAAAACTGTTTTTT CASSLTILGTNEKLFF
NA TRBJ1-2 TRBD1 TRBV6-6 TGTGCCAGCACTGCCCGGACAGGGGGTGGCTATGGCTACACCTTC CASTARTGGGYGYTF
once TRBJ2-1 NA TRBV18 TGTGCCAGCTCACCATCTCAGGAGCAGTTCTTC CASSPSQEQFF
NA TRBJ2-3 TRBD2 TRBV12-5 TGTGCTAGTGGTTCGGACGGGACTAGCGGGACACATACGCAGTATTTT CASGSDGTSGTHTQYF
NA TRBJ2-1 TRBD1 TRBV12-3/TRBV12-4 TGTGCCAGCAGGCCCGACAGGGGGCGCGAGTTCTTC CASRPDRGREFF
NA TRBJ2-6 TRBD1 TRBV2 TGTGCCAGCAGCAAGAGACAGGGCTCGGGGGCCAACGTCCTGACTTTC CASSKRQGSGANVLTF
NA TRBJ2-3 NA TRBV24-1 TGTGCCACCAGTGATAGGCAAGGGACTAGCACAGATACGCAGTATTTT CATSDRQGTSTDTQYF
NA TRBJ2-2 TRBD1 TRBV5-4 TGTGCCAGCAGCTGGACAGGGCGGGGCGGGGAGCTGTTTTTT CASSWTGRGGELFF
NA TRBJ1-5 NA TRBV18 TGTGCCAGCTCGTCGGGCCAGAAGGGGAATCAGCCCCAGCATTTT CASSSGQKGNQPQHF
NA TRBJ1-4 NA TRBV7-9 TGTGCCAGCAGCACGCAGGGGTATGAAAAACTGTTTTTT CASSTQGYEKLFF
few TRBJ1-5 TRBD1 TRBV19 TGTGCCAGTAGTAGGGACAGGGGGATGGTAGGCAATCAGCCCCAGCATTTT CASSRDRGMVGNQPQHF
NA TRBJ2-5 TRBD1 TRBV27 TGTGCCAGCAGTCGACAGGGTGCAGAGACCCAGTACTTC CASSRQGAETQYF
NA TRBJ2-1 NA TRBV6-5 TGTGCCAGCAGTTACTCTAGAGGCAGTGAGCAGTTCTTC CASSYSRGSEQFF
NA TRBJ2-2 NA TRBV5-1 TGCGCCAGCACCAAGGGGGTCCGGCAGGGGGGAACCGGGGAGCTGTTTTTT CASTKGVRQGGTGELFF
NA TRBJ2-1 NA TRBV25-1 TGTGCCAGCAGTCCCCTGGACAGAGACAATGAGCAGTTCTTC CASSPLDRDNEQFF